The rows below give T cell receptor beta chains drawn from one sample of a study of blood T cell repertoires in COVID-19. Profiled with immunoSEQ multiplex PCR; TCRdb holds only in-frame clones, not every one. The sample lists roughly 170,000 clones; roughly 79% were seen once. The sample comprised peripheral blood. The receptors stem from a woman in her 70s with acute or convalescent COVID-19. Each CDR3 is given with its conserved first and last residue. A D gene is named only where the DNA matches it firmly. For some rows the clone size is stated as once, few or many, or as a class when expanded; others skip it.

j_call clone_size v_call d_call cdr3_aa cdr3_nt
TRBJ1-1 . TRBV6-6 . CASSRQENTEAFF TGTGCCAGCAGCCGACAGGAGAACACTGAAGCTTTCTTT
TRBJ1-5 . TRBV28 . CASSFHRQKFTQPQHF TGTGCCAGCAGTTTCCATCGACAGAAATTTACTCAGCCCCAGCATTTT
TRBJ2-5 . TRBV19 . CASSTGASETQYF TGTGCCAGTAGTACAGGGGCATCCGAGACCCAGTACTTC
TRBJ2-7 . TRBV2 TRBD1 CASVGQGEQYF TGTGCCAGCGTCGGACAGGGTGAGCAGTACTTC
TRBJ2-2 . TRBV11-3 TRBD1 CASSSRGRAPGELFF TGTGCCAGCAGCTCCAGGGGGCGCGCCCCCGGGGAGCTGTTTTTT
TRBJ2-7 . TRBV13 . CASSLGLGEQYF TGTGCCAGCAGCTTAGGCCTCGGCGAGCAGTACTTC
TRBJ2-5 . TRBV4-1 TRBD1 CASSQVRDRQETQYF TGCGCCAGCAGCCAAGTGCGGGACAGGCAAGAGACCCAGTACTTC
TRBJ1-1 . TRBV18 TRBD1 CASSPAGQANRATEAFF TGTGCCAGCTCACCGGCGGGACAGGCTAATCGTGCGACTGAAGCTTTCTTT
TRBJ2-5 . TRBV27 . CASSLAPRTQYF TGTGCCAGCAGTTTAGCCCCCAGGACCCAGTACTTC
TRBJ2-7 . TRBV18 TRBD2 CASSPILTSGTYEQYF TGTGCCAGCTCACCAATCTTGACTAGCGGAACCTACGAGCAGTACTTC
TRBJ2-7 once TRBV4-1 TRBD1 CASSHPGTGAYEQYF TGCGCCAGCAGCCATCCCGGGACAGGCGCCTACGAGCAGTACTTC
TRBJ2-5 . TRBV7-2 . CASSATGVKETQYF TGTGCCAGCAGCGCCACAGGAGTGAAGGAGACCCAGTACTTC
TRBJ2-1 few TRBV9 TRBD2 CASSVGGGPYNEQFF TGTGCCAGCAGCGTAGGGGGAGGGCCATACAATGAGCAGTTCTTC
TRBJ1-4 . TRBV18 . CASSPNPGGDEKLFF TGTGCCAGCTCACCCAACCCTGGGGGGGATGAAAAACTGTTTTTT
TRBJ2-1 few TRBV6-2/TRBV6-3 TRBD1 CASSYARGLLRNEQFF TGTGCCAGCAGTTACGCCAGGGGGCTATTGAGGAATGAGCAGTTCTTC
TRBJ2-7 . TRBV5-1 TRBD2 CASSLIAGGSYEQYF TGCGCCAGCAGCTTAATAGCGGGAGGGTCCTACGAGCAGTACTTC
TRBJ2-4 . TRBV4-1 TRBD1 CASSPLGTGVAKNIQYF TGCGCCAGCAGCCCCCTCGGGACAGGGGTAGCCAAAAACATTCAGTACTTC
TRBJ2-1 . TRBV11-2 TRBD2 CASSLSGSINEQFF TGTGCCAGCAGCTTAAGCGGGAGTATAAATGAGCAGTTCTTC
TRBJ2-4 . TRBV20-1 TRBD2 CSASRLAGVQYF TGCAGTGCTAGTCGGCTAGCGGGAGTTCAGTACTTC